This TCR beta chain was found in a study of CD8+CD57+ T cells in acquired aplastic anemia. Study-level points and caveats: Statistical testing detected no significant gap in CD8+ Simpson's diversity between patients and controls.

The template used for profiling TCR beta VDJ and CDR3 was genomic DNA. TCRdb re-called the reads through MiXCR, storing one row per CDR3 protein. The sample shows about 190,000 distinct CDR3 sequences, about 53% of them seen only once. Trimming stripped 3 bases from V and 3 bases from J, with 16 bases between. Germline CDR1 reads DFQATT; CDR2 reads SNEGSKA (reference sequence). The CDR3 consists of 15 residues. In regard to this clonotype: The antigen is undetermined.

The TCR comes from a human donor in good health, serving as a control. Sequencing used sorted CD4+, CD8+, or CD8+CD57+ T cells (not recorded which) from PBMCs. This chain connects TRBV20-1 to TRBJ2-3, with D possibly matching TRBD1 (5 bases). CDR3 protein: CSARAQVGWTDTQYF. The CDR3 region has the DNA TGCAGTGCTAGGGCACAGGTTGGCTGGACAGATACGCAGTATTTT.